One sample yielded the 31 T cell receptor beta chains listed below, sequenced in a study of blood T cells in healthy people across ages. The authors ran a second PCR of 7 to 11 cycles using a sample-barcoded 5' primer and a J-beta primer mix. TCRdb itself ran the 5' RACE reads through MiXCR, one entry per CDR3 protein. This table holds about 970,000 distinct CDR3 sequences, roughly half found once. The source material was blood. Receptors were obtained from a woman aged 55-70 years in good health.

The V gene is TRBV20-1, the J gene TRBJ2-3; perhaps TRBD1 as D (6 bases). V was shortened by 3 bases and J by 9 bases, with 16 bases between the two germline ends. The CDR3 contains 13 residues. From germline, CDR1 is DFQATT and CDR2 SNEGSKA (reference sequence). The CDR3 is CSASGWGHTTQYF. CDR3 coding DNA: TGCAGTGCTAGCGGATGGGGGCATACGACGCAGTATTTT.

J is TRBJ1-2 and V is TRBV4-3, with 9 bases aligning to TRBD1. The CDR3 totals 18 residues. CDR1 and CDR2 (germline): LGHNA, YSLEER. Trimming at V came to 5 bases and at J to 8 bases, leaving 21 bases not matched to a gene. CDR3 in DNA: TGCGCCAGCAGCGTCGACTCGGGACAGGGTAACCTGGCTGGCGGCTACACCTTC. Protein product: CASSVDSGQGNLAGGYTF.

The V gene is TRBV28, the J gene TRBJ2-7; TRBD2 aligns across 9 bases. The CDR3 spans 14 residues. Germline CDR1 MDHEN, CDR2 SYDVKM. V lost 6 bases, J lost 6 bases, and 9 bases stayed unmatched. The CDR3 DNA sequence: TGTGCCAGCAGCTTTCCCCTAGCGGGATCCGAGCAGTACTTC. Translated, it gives CASSFPLAGSEQYF.

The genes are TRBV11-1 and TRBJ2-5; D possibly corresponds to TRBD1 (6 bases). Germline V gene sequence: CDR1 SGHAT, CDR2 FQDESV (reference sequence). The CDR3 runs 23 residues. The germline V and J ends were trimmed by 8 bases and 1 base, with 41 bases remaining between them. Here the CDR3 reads CASPTGWSFLGAEPGTFQETQYF. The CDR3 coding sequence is TGTGCCAGCCCTACGGGATGGAGTTTTTTAGGAGCCGAGCCCGGGACATTCCAAGAGACCCAGTACTTC.

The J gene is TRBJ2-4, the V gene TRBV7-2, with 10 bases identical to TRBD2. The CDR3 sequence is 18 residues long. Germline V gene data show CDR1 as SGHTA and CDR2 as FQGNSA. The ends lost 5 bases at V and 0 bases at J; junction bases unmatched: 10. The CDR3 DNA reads TGTGCCAGCAGCCGAACTAGCGGGACCACATCAGCCAAAAACATTCAGTACTTC. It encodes CASSRTSGTTSAKNIQYF.

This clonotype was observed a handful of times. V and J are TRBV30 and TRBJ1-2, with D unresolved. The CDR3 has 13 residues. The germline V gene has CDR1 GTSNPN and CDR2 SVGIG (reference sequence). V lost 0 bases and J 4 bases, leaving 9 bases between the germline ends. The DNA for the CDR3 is TGTGCCTGGAGTGTCGGGGTGGGCTATGGCTACACCTTC. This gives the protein CAWSVGVGYGYTF.

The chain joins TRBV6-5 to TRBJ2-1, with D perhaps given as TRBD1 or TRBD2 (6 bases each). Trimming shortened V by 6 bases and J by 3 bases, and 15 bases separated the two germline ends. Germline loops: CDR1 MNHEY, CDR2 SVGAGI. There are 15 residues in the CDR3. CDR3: CASSNRDSGYNEQFF. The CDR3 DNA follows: TGTGCCAGCAGCAACAGGGACTCGGGCTACAATGAGCAGTTCTTC.

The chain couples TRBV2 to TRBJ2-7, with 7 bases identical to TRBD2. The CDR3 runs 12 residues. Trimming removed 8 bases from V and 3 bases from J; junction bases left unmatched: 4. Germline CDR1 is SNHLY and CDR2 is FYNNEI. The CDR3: CASVGTNYEQYF. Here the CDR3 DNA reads TGTGCCAGCGTTGGGACTAACTACGAGCAGTACTTC.

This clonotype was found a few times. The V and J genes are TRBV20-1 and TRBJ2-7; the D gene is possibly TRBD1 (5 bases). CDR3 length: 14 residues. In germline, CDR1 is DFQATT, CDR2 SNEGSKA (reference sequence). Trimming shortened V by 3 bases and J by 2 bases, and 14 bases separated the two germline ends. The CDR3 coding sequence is TGCAGTGCTAGCCCGCGACAGCTACCCTACGAGCAGTACTTC. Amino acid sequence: CSASPRQLPYEQYF.

The CDR3 here is CASRRAGNTIYF. CDR3 coding DNA: TGTGCCAGCCGCAGGGCTGGAAACACCATATATTTT. J is TRBJ1-3 and V is TRBV2; weak D call: TRBD1 (5 bases). The length of the CDR3 is 12 residues. V gave up 8 bases and J gave up 2 bases, with 7 bases separating them. CDR1 is SNHLY and CDR2 is FYNNEI in the germline V gene.

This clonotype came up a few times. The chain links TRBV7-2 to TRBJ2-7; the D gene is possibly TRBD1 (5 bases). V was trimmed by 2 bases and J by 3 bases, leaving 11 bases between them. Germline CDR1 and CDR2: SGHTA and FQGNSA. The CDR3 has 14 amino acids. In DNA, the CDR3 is TGTGCCAGCAGCTTAAGCAGGGCTAACTACGAGCAGTACTTC. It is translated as CASSLSRANYEQYF. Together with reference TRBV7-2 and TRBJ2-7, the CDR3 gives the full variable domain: GAGVSQSPSNKVTEKGKDVELRCDPISGHTALYWYRQSLGQGLEFLIYFQGNSAPDKSGLPSDRFSAERTGGSVSTLTIQRTQQEDSAVYLCASSLSRANYEQYFGPGTRLTVT.

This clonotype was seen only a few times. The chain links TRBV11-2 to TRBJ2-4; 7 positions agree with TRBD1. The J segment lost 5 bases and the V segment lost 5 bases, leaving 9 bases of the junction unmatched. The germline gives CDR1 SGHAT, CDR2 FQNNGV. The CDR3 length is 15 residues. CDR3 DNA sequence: TGTGCCAGCAGCCTAACGGGACAGCCCCAAAACATTCAGTACTTC. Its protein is CASSLTGQPQNIQYF.

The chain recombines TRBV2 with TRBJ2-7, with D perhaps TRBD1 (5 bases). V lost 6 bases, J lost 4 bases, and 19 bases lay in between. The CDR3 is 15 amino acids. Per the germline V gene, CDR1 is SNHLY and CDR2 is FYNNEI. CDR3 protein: CASRALFLTGYEQYF. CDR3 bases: TGTGCCAGCAGAGCTTTATTCCTAACAGGATACGAGCAGTACTTC.

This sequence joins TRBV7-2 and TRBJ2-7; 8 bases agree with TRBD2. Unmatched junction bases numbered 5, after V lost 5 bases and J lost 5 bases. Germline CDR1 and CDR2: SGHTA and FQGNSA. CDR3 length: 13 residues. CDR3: CASSGTRRDEQYF. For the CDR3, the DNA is TGTGCCAGCAGCGGGACTAGGCGGGACGAGCAGTACTTC.

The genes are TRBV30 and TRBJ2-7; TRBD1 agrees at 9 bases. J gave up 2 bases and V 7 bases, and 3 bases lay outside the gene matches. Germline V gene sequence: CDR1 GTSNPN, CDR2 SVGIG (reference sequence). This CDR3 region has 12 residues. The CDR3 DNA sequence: TGTGCCTCCGGACAGGGGCCCTACGAGCAGTACTTC. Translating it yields CASGQGPYEQYF.

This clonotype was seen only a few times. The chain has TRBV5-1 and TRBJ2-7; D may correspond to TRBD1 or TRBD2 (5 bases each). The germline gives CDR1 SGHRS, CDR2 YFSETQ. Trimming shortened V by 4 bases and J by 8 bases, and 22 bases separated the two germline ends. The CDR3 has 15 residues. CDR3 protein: CASSRWDPSARKQYF. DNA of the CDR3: TGCGCCAGCAGCCGTTGGGACCCGTCAGCAAGAAAGCAGTACTTC. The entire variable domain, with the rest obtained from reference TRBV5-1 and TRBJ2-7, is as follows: KAGVTQTPRYLIKTRGQQVTLSCSPISGHRSVSWYQQTPGQGLQFLFEYFSETQRNKGNFPGRFSGRQFSNSRSEMNVSTLELGDSALYLCASSRWDPSARKQYFGPGTRLTVT.

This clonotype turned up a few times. In nucleotides, the CDR3 is TGTGCCAGCAGCTCCAAGTTCAGGGATTATCGAGGCACAGATACGCAGTATTTT. It encodes CASSSKFRDYRGTDTQYF. This sequence joins TRBV5-6 and TRBJ2-3; D perhaps matches TRBD1 (5 bases). Trimming cost V 3 bases and J 1 base, with 21 bases left between them. The CDR3 runs to 18 residues. The germline V gene encodes CDR1 SGHDT and CDR2 YYEEEE.

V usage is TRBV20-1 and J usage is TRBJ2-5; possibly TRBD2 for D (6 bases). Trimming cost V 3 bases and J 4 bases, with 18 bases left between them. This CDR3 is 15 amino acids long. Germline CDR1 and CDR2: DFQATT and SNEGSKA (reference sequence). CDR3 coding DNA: TGCAGTGCTAGGACTTCCTGGGACTTCCGAGAGACCCAGTACTTC. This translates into CSARTSWDFRETQYF.

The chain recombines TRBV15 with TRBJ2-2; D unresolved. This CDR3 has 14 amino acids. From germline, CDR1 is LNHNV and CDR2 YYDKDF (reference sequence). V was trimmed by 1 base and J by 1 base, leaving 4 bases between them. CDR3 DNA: TGTGCCACCAGCAGAGCTGGGAACACCGGGGAGCTGTTTTTT. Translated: CATSRAGNTGELFF. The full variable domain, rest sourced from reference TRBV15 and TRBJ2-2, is DAMVIQNPRYQVTQFGKPVTLSCSQTLNHNVMYWYQQKSSQAPKLLFHYYDKDFNNEADTPDNFQSRRPNTSFCFLDIRSPGLGDTAMYLCATSRAGNTGELFFGEGSRLTVL.

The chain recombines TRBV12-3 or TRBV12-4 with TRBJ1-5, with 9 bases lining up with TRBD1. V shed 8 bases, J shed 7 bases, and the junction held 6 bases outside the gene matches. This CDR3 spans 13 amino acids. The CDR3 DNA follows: TGTGCCAGCCGAACAGGGGGCGGACAGCCCCAGCATTTT. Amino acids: CASRTGGGQPQHF.

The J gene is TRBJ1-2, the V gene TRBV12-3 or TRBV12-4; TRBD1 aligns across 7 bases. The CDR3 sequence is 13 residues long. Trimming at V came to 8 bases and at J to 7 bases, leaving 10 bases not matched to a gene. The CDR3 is CASRTSQGFGYTF. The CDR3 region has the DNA TGTGCCAGCCGTACTTCACAGGGGTTTGGCTACACCTTC.

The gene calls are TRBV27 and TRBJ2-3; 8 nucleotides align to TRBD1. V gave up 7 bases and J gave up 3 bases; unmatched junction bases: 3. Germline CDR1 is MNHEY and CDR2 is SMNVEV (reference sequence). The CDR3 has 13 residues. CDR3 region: CASIRTGTDTQYF. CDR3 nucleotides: TGTGCCAGCATCCGGACAGGGACAGATACGCAGTATTTT.

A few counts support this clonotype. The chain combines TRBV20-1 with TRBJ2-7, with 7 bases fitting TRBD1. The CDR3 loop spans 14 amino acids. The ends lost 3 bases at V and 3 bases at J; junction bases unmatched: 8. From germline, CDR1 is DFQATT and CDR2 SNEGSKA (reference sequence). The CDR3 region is CSARRQGKVYEQYF. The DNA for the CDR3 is TGCAGTGCTAGGAGACAGGGTAAGGTCTACGAGCAGTACTTC.

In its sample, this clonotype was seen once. The CDR3 DNA follows: TGTGCCAGCAGAGAGCGGGGGGTTGCAGATACGCAGTATTTT. This sequence encodes CASRERGVADTQYF. V usage is TRBV2 and J usage is TRBJ2-3; 9 bases line up with TRBD2. Germline CDR1 reads SNHLY; CDR2 reads FYNNEI. The length of the CDR3 is 14 residues. V dropped 6 bases and J dropped 4; count of bases not matched to a gene: 5.

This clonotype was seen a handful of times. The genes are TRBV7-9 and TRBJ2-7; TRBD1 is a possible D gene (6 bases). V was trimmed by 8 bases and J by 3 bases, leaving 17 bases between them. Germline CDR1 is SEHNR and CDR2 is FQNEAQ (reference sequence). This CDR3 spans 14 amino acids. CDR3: CASGMTGADYEQYF. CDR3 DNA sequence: TGTGCCAGCGGGATGACAGGCGCCGACTACGAGCAGTACTTC.

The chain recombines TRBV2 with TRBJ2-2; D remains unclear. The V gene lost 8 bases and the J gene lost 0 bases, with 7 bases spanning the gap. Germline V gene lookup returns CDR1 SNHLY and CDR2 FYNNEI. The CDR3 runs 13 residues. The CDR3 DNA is TGTGCCAGCGGCATTACGAACACCGGGGAGCTGTTTTTT. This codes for CASGITNTGELFF. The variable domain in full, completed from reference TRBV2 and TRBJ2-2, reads EPEVTQTPSHQVTQMGQEVILRCVPISNHLYFYWYRQILGQKVEFLVSFYNNEISEKSEIFDDQFSVERPDGSNFTLKIRSTKLEDSAMYFCASGITNTGELFFGEGSRLTVL.

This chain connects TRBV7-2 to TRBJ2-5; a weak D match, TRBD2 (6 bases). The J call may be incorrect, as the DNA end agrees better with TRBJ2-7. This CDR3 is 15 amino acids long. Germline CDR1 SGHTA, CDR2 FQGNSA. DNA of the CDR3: TGTGCCAGCTCTCGGGGACTTCTACCCCTCAACGAGCAGTACTTC. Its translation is CASSRGLLPLNEQYF.

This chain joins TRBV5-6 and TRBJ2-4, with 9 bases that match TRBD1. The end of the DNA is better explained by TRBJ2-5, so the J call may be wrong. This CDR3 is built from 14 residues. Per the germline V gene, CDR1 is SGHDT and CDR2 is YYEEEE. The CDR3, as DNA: TGTGCCAGCAGATCCGGGACAGGGCTGAAGACCCAGTACTTC. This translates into CASRSGTGLKTQYF.

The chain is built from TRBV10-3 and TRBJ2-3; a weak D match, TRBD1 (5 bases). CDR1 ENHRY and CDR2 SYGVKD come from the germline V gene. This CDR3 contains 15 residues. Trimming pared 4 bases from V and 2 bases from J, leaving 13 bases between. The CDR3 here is CAISVWGGATDTQYF. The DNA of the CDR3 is TGTGCCATCAGTGTGTGGGGTGGGGCCACAGATACGCAGTATTTT.

The CDR3 reads CASSQDEAGGPLNEQFF. The CDR3 nucleotides read TGTGCCAGCAGCCAAGATGAGGCGGGAGGGCCCCTGAATGAGCAGTTCTTC. The chain is built from TRBV4-2 and TRBJ2-1, with 9 bases matching TRBD2. Germline CDR1 is LGHNA and CDR2 is YNFKEQ. Losses at the gene ends were 0 bases for V and 7 bases for J; bases not matched to a gene: 10. The CDR3 is 17 amino acids.

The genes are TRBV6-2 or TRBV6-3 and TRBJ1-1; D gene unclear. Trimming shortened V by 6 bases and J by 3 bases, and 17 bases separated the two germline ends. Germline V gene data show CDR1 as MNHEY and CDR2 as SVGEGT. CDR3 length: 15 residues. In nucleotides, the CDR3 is TGTGCCAGCAGCCGCTCGAGGGCCCCCTACACTGAAGCTTTCTTT. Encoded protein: CASSRSRAPYTEAFF.